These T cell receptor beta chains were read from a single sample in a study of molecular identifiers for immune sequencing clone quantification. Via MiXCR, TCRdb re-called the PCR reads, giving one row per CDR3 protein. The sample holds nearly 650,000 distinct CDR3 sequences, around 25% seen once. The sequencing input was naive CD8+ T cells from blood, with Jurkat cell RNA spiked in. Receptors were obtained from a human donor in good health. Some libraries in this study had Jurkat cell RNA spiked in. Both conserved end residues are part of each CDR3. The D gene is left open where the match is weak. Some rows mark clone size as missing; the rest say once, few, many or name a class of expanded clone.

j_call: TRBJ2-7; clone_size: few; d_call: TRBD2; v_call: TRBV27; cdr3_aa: CASSLGLAGVEQYF; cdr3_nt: TGTGCCAGCAGTTTAGGACTAGCGGGGGTCGAGCAGTACTTC
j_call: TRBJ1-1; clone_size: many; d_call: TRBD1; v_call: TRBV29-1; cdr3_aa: CSVKERTGSFPNTEAFF; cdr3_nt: TGCAGCGTTAAGGAGAGGACAGGAAGCTTTCCGAACACTGAAGCTTTCTTT
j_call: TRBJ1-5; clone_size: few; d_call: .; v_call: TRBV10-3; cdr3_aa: CAISDPGANQPQHF; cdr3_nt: TGTGCCATCAGTGACCCCGGAGCAAATCAGCCCCAGCATTTT
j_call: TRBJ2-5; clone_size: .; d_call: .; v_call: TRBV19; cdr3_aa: CASMWDNQETQYF; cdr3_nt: TGTGCCAGTATGTGGGACAACCAAGAGACCCAGTACTTC
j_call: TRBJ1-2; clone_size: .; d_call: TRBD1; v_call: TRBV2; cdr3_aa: CASSSQGTPYGYTF; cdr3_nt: TGTGCCAGCAGTTCACAGGGGACCCCATATGGCTACACCTTC
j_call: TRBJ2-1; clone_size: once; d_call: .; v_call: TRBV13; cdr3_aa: CASSLGGYQASNDQFF; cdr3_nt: TGTGCCAGCAGCCTAGGAGGGTACCAAGCCTCCAATGACCAGTTCTTC
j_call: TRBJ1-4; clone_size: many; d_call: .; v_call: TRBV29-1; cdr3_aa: CSAVVDLEQTNEKLFF; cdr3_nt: TGCAGCGCCGTCGTGGATCTCGAGCAGACTAATGAAAAACTGTTTTTT
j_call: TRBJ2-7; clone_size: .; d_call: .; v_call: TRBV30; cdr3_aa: CACSIQFGSLEQYF; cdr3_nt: TGTGCCTGTAGTATCCAATTTGGTTCCTTAGAGCAGTACTTC
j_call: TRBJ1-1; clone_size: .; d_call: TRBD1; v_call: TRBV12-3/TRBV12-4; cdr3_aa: CANTTGTGLNPFF; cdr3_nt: TGTGCCAACACCACCGGGACAGGGCTTAATCCTTTCTTT
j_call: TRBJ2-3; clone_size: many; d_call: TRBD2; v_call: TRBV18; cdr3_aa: CASSPPGTSGTDTQYF; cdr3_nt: TGTGCCAGCTCACCACCAGGGACTAGCGGTACAGATACGCAGTATTTT
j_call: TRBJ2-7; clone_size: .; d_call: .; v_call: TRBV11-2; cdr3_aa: CASSLEDGRSHSYEQYF; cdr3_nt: TGTGCCAGCAGCTTAGAAGATGGGAGAAGCCACTCCTACGAGCAGTACTTC
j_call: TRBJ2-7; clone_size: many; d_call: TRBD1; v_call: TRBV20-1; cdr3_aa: CSARNRDSPYEQYF; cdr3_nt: TGCAGTGCTAGAAATAGGGACAGCCCCTACGAGCAGTACTTC
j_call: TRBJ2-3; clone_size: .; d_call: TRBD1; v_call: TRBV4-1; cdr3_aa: CASSQAGQAFYGDTQYF; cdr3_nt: TGCGCCAGCAGCCAAGCGGGACAGGCCTTCTATGGGGATACGCAGTATTTT
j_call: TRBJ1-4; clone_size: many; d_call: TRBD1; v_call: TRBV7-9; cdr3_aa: CASSRTGGIEKLFF; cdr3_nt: TGTGCCAGCAGCAGGACAGGGGGCATTGAAAAACTGTTTTTT
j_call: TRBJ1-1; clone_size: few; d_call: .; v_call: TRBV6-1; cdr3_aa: CACVQNTEAFF; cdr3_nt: TGTGCATGCGTCCAGAACACTGAAGCTTTCTTT
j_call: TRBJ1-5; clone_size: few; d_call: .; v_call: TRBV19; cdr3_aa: CASRTLPNQPQHF; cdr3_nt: TGTGCCAGTAGAACTCTCCCCAATCAGCCCCAGCATTTT
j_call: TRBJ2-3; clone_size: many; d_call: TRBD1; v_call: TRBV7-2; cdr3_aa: CASSFAGGTGGTDTQYF; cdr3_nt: TGTGCCAGCAGCTTCGCTGGGGGGACAGGGGGCACAGATACGCAGTATTTT
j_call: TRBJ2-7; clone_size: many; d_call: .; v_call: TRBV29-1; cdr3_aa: CSVEVSIDEQYF; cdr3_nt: TGCAGCGTTGAAGTCAGCATCGACGAGCAGTACTTC
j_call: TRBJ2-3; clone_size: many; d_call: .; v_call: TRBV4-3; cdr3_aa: CASSQDPRGLTDTQYF; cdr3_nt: TGCGCCAGCAGCCAAGATCCCCGGGGTCTCACAGATACGCAGTATTTT
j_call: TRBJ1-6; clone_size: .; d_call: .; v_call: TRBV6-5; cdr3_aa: CASSQGRGSSYNSPLHF; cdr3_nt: TGTGCCAGCAGTCAGGGACGTGGGAGCTCCTATAATTCACCCCTCCACTTT
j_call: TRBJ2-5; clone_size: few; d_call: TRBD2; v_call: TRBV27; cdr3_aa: CASSPSGGPGETQYF; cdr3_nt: TGTGCCAGCAGCCCTAGCGGGGGCCCAGGGGAGACCCAGTACTTC
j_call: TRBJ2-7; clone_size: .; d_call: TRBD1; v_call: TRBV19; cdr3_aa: CARTGQPSYEQYF; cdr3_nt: TGTGCCAGGACGGGACAGCCCTCCTACGAGCAGTACTTC
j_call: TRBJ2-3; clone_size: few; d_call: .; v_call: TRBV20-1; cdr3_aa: CSARVGDSTDTQYF; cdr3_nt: TGCAGTGCTAGAGTTGGGGACAGCACAGATACGCAGTATTTT
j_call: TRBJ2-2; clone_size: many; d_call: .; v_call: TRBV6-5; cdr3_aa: CASSYDRMNTGELFF; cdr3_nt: TGTGCCAGCAGTTACGACAGGATGAACACCGGGGAGCTGTTTTTT
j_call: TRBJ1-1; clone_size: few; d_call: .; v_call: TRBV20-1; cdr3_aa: CSVGAGTEAFF; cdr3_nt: TGCAGTGTGGGGGCAGGGACTGAAGCTTTCTTT